This entry lists 11 T cell receptor beta chains sequenced from one sample in a study of T cell responses to AZD1222 COVID-19 vaccine. Profiling relied on immunoSEQ multiplex PCR, and the TCRdb table lists in-frame clones only, not all of them. The repertoire holds tens of thousands of clones, about 89% seen once, with 2.4% in the top ten. Source: peripheral blood, taken on day 0 of AZD1222 vaccination. The origin of the receptors is an adult in good health.

The chain has TRBV12-5 and TRBJ1-4, with 10 bases lining up with TRBD1. Germline V gene lookup returns CDR1 LGHNT and CDR2 FRNRAP. With 5 bases clipped from V and 8 bases from J, the junction kept 8 bases outside the gene matches. This CDR3 comprises 15 residues. In nucleotides, the CDR3 is TGTGCTAGTGGTCCCGGGACAGGGGTAGAAGAAAAACTGTTTTTT. This translates into CASGPGTGVEEKLFF.

The chain carries TRBV21-1 and TRBJ2-5; TRBD1, the table's D call, was not compared with the DNA. TRBV21-1 is a known pseudogene. The CDR3 runs 15 residues. CDR3 residues: CASSAKDREGETQYF. The CDR3 DNA sequence: TGTGCCAGCAGCGCAAAGGACAGGGAGGGGGAGACCCAGTACTTC.

The chain links TRBV4-3 to TRBJ2-5; the D is unclear. V dropped 1 base and J dropped 5 bases, with 14 bases sitting between them. Germline values: CDR1 LGHNA, CDR2 YSLEER. The CDR3 covers 15 residues. CDR3 sequence reads: CASSQVYRDLETQYF. Written as DNA, the CDR3 is TGCGCCAGCAGCCAAGTTTATCGCGATTTGGAGACCCAGTACTTC.

The chain is built from TRBV19 and TRBJ1-1; possibly TRBD1 for D (5 bases). The V and J ends lost 7 bases and 0 bases respectively, with 18 bases between them. The CDR3 consists of 16 residues. The V gene's germline CDR1 is LNHDA and CDR2 SQIVND (reference sequence). The CDR3 DNA follows: TGTGCCAGTACCCCCGGGCACAGGATGATGAACACTGAAGCTTTCTTT. It yields the protein CASTPGHRMMNTEAFF.

V gene TRBV5-1 combines with J gene TRBJ1-6, with 7 positions matching TRBD1. Per germline, CDR1 SGHRS and CDR2 YFSETQ. The junction had 16 bases not matched to a gene; V was cut back by 7 bases and J by 6 bases. This CDR3 is built from 17 residues. The CDR3 is CASPPFITTGSNSPLHF. As DNA, the CDR3 is TGCGCCAGCCCCCCTTTTATAACGACAGGGTCTAATTCACCCCTCCACTTT.

This chain links TRBV5-1 with TRBJ2-5, with a tentative D call TRBD2 (6 bases). The germline V gene has CDR1 SGHRS and CDR2 YFSETQ. With 2 bases removed from V and 4 bases from J, the gap between germline ends came to 15 bases. CDR3 length equals 15 residues. In nucleotides, the CDR3 is TGCGCCAGCAGCTTCAGCGGGTCCAAGGGAGAGACCCAGTACTTC. Its protein is CASSFSGSKGETQYF.

The chain carries TRBV7-2 and TRBJ1-5, with D unresolved. CDR3 length: 13 residues. In germline, CDR1 is SGHTA, CDR2 FQGNSA. With 1 base removed from V and 7 bases from J, the gap between germline ends came to 8 bases. The CDR3 sequence: CASSLEPGQPQHF. The CDR3 bases are TGTGCCAGCAGCTTAGAGCCCGGGCAGCCCCAGCATTTT.

This clone was seen a single time. The chain recombines TRBV19 with TRBJ1-3; D gene uncertain. The CDR3 runs 12 residues. Germline CDR1 reads LNHDA; CDR2 reads SQIVND (reference sequence). V gave up 5 bases and J gave up 4 bases, with 6 bases separating them. The CDR3 protein is CASSLTGNTIYF. CDR3 nucleotides: TGTGCCAGTAGTCTCACGGGAAACACCATATATTTT.

In its sample, this clone was seen once. The chain's CDR3 is CASSLARSTDTQYF. The CDR3 nucleotides read TGTGCCAGCAGCTTAGCGCGATCCACAGATACGCAGTATTTT. The chain joins TRBV7-6 to TRBJ2-3, with D hard to call. CDR3 length equals 14 residues. Germline CDR1 SGHVS, CDR2 FNYEAQ. V was clipped by 0 bases and J by 2 bases, with 6 bases between them.

The V and J genes are TRBV21-1 and TRBJ2-7. TRBV21-1 is given as a pseudogene. The CDR3 is 14 residues long. The CDR3, as DNA: TGTGCCAGCAGCAAAGGGGACGACAGCTACGAGCAGTACTTC. It yields the protein CASSKGDDSYEQYF.

The genes are TRBV19 and TRBJ1-2; D not resolved. The germline V and J ends were trimmed by 7 bases and 4 bases, with 16 bases remaining between them. This CDR3 spans 14 amino acids. Germline-derived CDR1 and CDR2 are LNHDA and SQIVND (reference sequence). The CDR3 loop reads CASKWTGISYGYTF. CDR3 nucleotides: TGTGCCAGTAAGTGGACCGGGATTAGCTATGGCTACACCTTC.